This T cell receptor (beta chain) is drawn from a study of control samples from healthy donors and cancer patients. Sequencing was performed with immunoSEQ multiplex PCR; in TCRdb, only in-frame clones are kept and a portion is missing. The sample lists roughly 160,000 clones, approximately 94% seen once, with approximately 15% in the top ten. Germline CDR1 reads ENHRY; CDR2 reads SYGVKD. The CDR3 has 11 amino acids. V was cut by 4 bases and J by 9 bases, with 7 bases left in between. This clone appeared a single time. The rearrangement links TRBV10-3 to TRBJ2-1; D gene unclear. The TCR originated in a man in his sixties with colorectal cancer. Sequencing input: PBMCs. CDR3 in DNA: TGTGCCATCAGTGGGAATAGTGAGCAGTTCTTC. Its translation: CAISGNSEQFF.